This T cell receptor (beta chain) is from a study of cytomegalovirus exposure and HLA in healthy donors. The overall study: An early data release held tens of millions of unique TCRs from HLA-typed donors.

Worth noting for this clone: Antigen unknown.

Overall study results and limits: The study designated 160 or so TCR beta chains cytomegalovirus-associated. A later analysis linked a missense variant in DCLRE1C to the trimming of TCR beta V and J genes.

This CDR3 is built from 14 residues. The V end lost 0 bases, the J end lost 5 bases, and 10 bases lay between the germline ends. Germline CDR1 LGHNA, CDR2 YSLEER. Researchers ran the PCR with 60 Vbeta and 13 Jbeta primers. Some clones are missing from TCRdb's copy, which holds only in-frame ones; the method was immunoSEQ multiplex PCR. Of 150,000 or so clones in the sample, approximately 81% were seen once. This receptor was taken from a male donor in good health and CMV-seronegative. The sequencing sample was made of PBMCs. The chain uses TRBV4-3 and TRBJ2-5; no clear D. Here the CDR3 DNA reads TGCGCCAGCAGCCAAGATGGAGCGACGGAGACCCAGTACTTC. Its translation is CASSQDGATETQYF.